The following is a T cell receptor beta chain sequence with its context. Its cognate antigen is unknown. This entry is derived from a study of T-cell reconstitution after alpha-beta-depleted transplantation in children. The trim removed 4 bases at V and 10 bases at J, leaving 6 bases unmatched. CDR3 size: 12 residues. CDR1 is SGHRS and CDR2 is YFSETQ in the germline V gene. TCRbeta library preparation incorporated unique molecular identifiers. TCRdb ran MiXCR on the PCR reads and lists one entry per CDR3 protein. This table holds a few hundred thousand distinct CDR3 sequences, 25% to 30% found once. General observations from the study: At day 60, the high TCRbeta diversity found in some patients originated from recipient T cells and thymic progenitors that had survived. The origin of alpha-beta T cells about two months after transplant was reportedly several hundred expanded graft clones. The authors attributed T-cell counts and diversity one year after transplant mostly to newly produced T cells.

This sequence originates from a boy younger than two with Wiskott-Aldrich syndrome, due to receive a stem cell transplant. The J gene is TRBJ1-2, the V gene TRBV5-1, with TRBD1 matching 8 bases. The sequencing here drew on PBMCs, taken before TCRalphabeta/CD19-depleted stem cell transplant. This chain's CDR3 is CASSPTGDFYTF. CDR3 in DNA: TGCGCCAGCAGCCCGACAGGGGACTTCTACACCTTC. Using reference TRBV5-1 and TRBJ1-2 for the parts outside the CDR3, the full variable domain is KAGVTQTPRYLIKTRGQQVTLSCSPISGHRSVSWYQQTPGQGLQFLFEYFSETQRNKGNFPGRFSGRQFSNSRSEMNVSTLELGDSALYLCASSPTGDFYTFGSGTRLTVV.